The next 15 T cell receptor beta chains were all read from a single sample in a study of CD8+ T cells in alopecia areata. As to treatment: oral pan-JAK inhibitor, 5-10 mg twice daily. After isolation, RNA underwent reverse transcription to generate cDNA as the sequencing template. The table came from immunoSEQ multiplex PCR; TCRdb's copy has only in-frame clones and leaves some out. Of about 250,000 clones listed, roughly 63% are singletons. Sequencing was performed on CD4+ T cells sorted from blood, taken around week 54, from a patient treated with tofacitinib. These TCRs come from a human donor with alopecia areata.

The rearrangement uses TRBV7-2 and TRBJ2-7; D is perhaps TRBD1 (6 bases). Germline-derived CDR1 and CDR2 are SGHTA and FQGNSA. Trimming cost V 5 bases and J 3 bases, with 17 bases left between them. The CDR3 covers 15 residues. CDR3 residues: CASSQGPTPLYEQYF. In DNA, the CDR3 is TGTGCCAGCAGCCAGGGGCCAACCCCACTCTACGAGCAGTACTTC.

This rearrangement joins TRBV4-3 to TRBJ1-3; D uncertain. CDR1 is LGHNA and CDR2 is YSLEER in the germline V gene. CDR3 length: 17 residues. V lost 0 bases and J lost 0, with 12 bases in between. CDR3 residues: CASSQDASQISGNTIYF. The CDR3 DNA follows: TGCGCCAGCAGCCAAGACGCCTCGCAGATCTCTGGAAACACCATATATTTT.

CDR3 amino acids: CASRPTGWGYTF. The CDR3 DNA follows: TGTGCCAGCCGACCGACAGGGTGGGGCTACACCTTC. This chain links TRBV21-1 with TRBJ1-2; the table gives TRBD1 as D, unverified against the DNA. TRBV21-1 is annotated as a pseudogene. This CDR3 has 12 residues.

Written as DNA, the CDR3 is TGTGCCTGGGATTATAGAGATTTCACTGAAGCTTTCTTT. Its protein is CAWDYRDFTEAFF. The chain is built from TRBV30 and TRBJ1-1; D is uncertain. Trimming removed 5 bases at V and 4 bases at J, with 14 bases between. The germline V gene encodes CDR1 GTSNPN and CDR2 SVGIG (reference sequence). CDR3 length: 13 residues.

Only a few counts were recorded for this clone. CDR3 protein: CASSLQGATYNEQFF. CDR3 nucleotide sequence: TGTGCCAGCAGCTTACAGGGGGCTACCTACAATGAGCAGTTCTTC. The V and J genes are TRBV2 and TRBJ2-1, with 9 bases that match TRBD1. Germline V gene lookup returns CDR1 SNHLY and CDR2 FYNNEI. J was trimmed by 2 bases and V by 6 bases; bases with no gene match: 5. This CDR3 contains 15 residues.

V and J are TRBV29-1 and TRBJ2-3, with D possibly matching TRBD2 (7 bases). CDR1 is SQVTM, CDR2 ANQGSEA, per germline. Trimming removed 8 bases from V and 3 bases from J, with 15 bases in between. The CDR3 is made up of 13 amino acids. Here the CDR3 reads CSLGGGKTDTQYF. Here the CDR3 DNA reads TGCAGCCTAGGGGGGGGGAAAACAGATACGCAGTATTTT.

The chain combines TRBV30 with TRBJ1-1; 10 positions agree with TRBD1. CDR3 length: 13 amino acids. J gave up 4 bases and V 3 bases, and 2 bases lay outside the gene matches. Looked up from germline, CDR1 is GTSNPN and CDR2 is SVGIG (reference sequence). The CDR3 coding sequence is TGTGCCTGGAGGTGGACAGGGGGCACTGAAGCTTTCTTT. Its protein product is CAWRWTGGTEAFF.

J is TRBJ1-2 and V is TRBV29-1; no definite D call. Trimming removed 6 bases from V and 4 bases from J, with 12 bases in between. Germline CDR1 SQVTM, CDR2 ANQGSEA. This CDR3 contains 12 residues. The CDR3 is CSVTQVSYGYTF. The CDR3 coding sequence is TGCAGCGTGACTCAGGTATCCTATGGCTACACCTTC.

This chain joins TRBV7-9 and TRBJ2-1; D uncertain. With 2 bases removed from V and 4 bases from J, the gap between germline ends came to 12 bases. The CDR3 runs 15 residues. Germline lookup yields CDR1 SEHNR and CDR2 FQNEAQ (reference sequence). The CDR3 DNA sequence: TGTGCCAGCAGCTTAACTCCGCAAAAATACAATGAGCAGTTCTTC. It encodes CASSLTPQKYNEQFF.

This chain uses TRBV29-1 with TRBJ2-1; possible D gene TRBD1, 6 bases. V lost 7 bases and J 7 bases, leaving 8 bases between the germline ends. CDR1 and CDR2 from the germline V gene are SQVTM and ANQGSEA. This CDR3 has 10 amino acids. The CDR3 is CSGQVNEQFF. For the CDR3, the DNA is TGCAGCGGACAGGTGAATGAGCAGTTCTTC.

This clone was recorded at least ten times. The rearrangement joins TRBV4-1 to TRBJ2-7; 11 bases agree with TRBD2. With V trimmed by 1 base and J by 5 bases, 7 bases remained unmatched. Germline assignment: CDR1 MGHRA and CDR2 YSYEKL. This CDR3 region has 16 residues. The CDR3: CASSQGDGLAGHEQYF. In DNA, the CDR3 is TGCGCCAGCAGCCAAGGGGACGGACTAGCGGGCCACGAGCAGTACTTC.

The V call is TRBV11-2, the J call TRBJ2-7, with D unclear. Trimming left V 4 bases short and J 3 bases short, with 16 bases between. This CDR3 has 15 amino acids. CDR1 is SGHAT and CDR2 is FQNNGV in the germline V gene. CDR3 protein: CASSSQVYPNYEQYF. In DNA form, the CDR3 reads TGTGCCAGCAGCTCCCAGGTTTACCCTAACTACGAGCAGTACTTC.

This rearrangement joins TRBV29-1 to TRBJ2-5, with D perhaps matching TRBD1 or TRBD2 (5 bases each). V lost 5 bases and J 10 bases, leaving 17 bases between the germline ends. CDR3 size: 12 residues. Germline V gene lookup returns CDR1 SQVTM and CDR2 ANQGSEA. This CDR3 is CSVFRGSRDQYF. The DNA of the CDR3 is TGCAGCGTTTTCCGGGGCAGCCGGGACCAGTACTTC.

V gene TRBV6-6 combines with J gene TRBJ2-1, with 11 bases aligning to TRBD2. CDR1 and CDR2 (germline): MNHNY, SVGAGI (reference sequence). The CDR3 sequence is 15 residues long. With V trimmed by 6 bases and J by 3 bases, 4 bases remained unmatched. CDR3 nucleotide sequence: TGTGCCAGCAGAACACTAGCGGGGGACTACAATGAGCAGTTCTTC. This gives the protein CASRTLAGDYNEQFF.

The chain links TRBV30 to TRBJ1-5, with 9 nucleotides matching TRBD1. J was trimmed by 1 base and V by 1 base; bases with no gene match: 5. Germline V gives CDR1 GTSNPN, CDR2 SVGIG (reference sequence). The CDR3 runs 16 residues. CDR3 sequence reads: CAWSDRGPISNQPQHF. The CDR3, as DNA: TGTGCCTGGAGTGACAGGGGGCCGATCAGCAATCAGCCCCAGCATTTT.